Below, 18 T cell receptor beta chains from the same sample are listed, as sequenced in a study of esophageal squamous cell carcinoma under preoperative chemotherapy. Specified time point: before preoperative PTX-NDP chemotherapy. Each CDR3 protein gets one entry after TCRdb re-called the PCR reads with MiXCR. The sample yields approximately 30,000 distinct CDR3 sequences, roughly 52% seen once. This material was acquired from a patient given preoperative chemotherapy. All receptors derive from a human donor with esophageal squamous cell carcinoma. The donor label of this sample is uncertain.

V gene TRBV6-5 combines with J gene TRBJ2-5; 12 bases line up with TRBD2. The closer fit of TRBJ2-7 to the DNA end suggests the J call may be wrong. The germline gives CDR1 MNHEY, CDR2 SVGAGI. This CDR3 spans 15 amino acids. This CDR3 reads CASSYGLAGTYEQYF. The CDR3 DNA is TGTGCCAGCAGTTACGGACTAGCGGGAACCTACGAGCAGTACTTC.

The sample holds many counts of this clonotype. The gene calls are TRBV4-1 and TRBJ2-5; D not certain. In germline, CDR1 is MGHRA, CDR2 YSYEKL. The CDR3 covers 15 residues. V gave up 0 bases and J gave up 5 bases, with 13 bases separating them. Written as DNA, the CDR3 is TGCGCCAGCAGCCAAGACGGACCCCTGGGGGAGACCCAGTACTTC. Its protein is CASSQDGPLGETQYF.

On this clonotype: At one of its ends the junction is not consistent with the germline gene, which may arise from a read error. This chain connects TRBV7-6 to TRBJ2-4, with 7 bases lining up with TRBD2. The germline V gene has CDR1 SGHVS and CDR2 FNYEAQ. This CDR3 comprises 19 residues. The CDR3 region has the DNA TGTGCCAGCGGTTTTGGTGCGGCGCTCGGCGGGGGTGACCAAAACACTCAGTACTTC. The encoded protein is CASGFGAALGGGDQNTQYF.

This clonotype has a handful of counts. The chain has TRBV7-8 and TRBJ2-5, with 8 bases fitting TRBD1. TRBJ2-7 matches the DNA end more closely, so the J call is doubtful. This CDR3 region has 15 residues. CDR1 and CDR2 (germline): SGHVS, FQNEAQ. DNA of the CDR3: TGTGCCAGCAGCCGATGGGGACAGGACGTCTACGAGCAGTACTTC. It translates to CASSRWGQDVYEQYF.

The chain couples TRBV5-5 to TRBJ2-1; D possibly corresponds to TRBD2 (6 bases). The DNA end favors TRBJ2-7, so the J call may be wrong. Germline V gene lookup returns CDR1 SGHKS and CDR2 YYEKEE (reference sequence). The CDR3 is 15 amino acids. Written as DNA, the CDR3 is TGTGCCAGGGGACTCTCGCCGGTGCTCACAGATGCGCAGTACTTC. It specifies CARGLSPVLTDAQYF.

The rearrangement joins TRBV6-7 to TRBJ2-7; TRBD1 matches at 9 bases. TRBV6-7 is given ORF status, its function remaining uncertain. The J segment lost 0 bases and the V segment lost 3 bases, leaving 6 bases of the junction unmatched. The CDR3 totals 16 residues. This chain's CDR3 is CASSYRQGGSSYEQYF. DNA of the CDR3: TGTGCCAGCAGTTATAGACAGGGGGGGAGCTCCTACGAGCAGTACTTC.

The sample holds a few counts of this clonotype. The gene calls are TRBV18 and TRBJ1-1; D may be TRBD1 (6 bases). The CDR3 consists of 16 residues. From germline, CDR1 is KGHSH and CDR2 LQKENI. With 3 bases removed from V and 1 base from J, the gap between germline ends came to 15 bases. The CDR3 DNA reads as TGTGCCAGCTCACCGTCACTTCCGACAGGGAACACTGAAGCTTTCTTT. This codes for CASSPSLPTGNTEAFF.

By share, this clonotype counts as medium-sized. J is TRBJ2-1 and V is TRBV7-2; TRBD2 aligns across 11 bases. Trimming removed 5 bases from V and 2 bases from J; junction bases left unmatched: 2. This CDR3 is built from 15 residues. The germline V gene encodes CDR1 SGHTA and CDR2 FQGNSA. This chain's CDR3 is CASSATSGTYNEQFF. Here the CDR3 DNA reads TGTGCCAGCAGCGCGACTAGCGGGACCTACAATGAGCAGTTCTTC.

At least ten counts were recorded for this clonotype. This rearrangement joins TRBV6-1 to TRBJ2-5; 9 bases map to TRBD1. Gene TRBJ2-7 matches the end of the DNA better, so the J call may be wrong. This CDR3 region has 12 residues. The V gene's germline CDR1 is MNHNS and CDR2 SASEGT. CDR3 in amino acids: CASSLTGGEQYF. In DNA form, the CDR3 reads TGTGCCAGCAGTCTGACAGGGGGCGAGCAGTACTTC.

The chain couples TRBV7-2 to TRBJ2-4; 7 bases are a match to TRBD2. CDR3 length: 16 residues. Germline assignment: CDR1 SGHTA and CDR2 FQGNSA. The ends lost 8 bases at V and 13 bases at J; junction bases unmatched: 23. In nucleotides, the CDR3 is TGTGCCAGCGGGGGGGTGAGGGGCCGTGTCCAAAAGATCCAGTACTTC. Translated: CASGGVRGRVQKIQYF.

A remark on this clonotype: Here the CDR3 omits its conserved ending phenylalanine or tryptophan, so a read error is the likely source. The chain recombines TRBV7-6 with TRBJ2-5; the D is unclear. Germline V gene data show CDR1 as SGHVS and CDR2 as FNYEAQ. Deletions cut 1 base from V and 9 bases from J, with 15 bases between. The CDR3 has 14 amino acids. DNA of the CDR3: TGTGCCAGCAGCTTAGACCTGCACCAAAAGTCCCAGTACTCC. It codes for CASSLDLHQKSQYS.

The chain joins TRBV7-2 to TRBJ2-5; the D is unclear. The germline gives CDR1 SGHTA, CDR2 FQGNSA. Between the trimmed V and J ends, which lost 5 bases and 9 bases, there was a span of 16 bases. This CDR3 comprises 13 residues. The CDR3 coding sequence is TGTGCCAGCAGCGTGTCCGTAGCAGCGTCCCAGTACTTC. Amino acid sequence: CASSVSVAASQYF. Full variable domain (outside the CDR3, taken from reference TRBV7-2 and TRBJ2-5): GAGVSQSPSNKVTEKGKDVELRCDPISGHTALYWYRQSLGQGLEFLIYFQGNSAPDKSGLPSDRFSAERTGGSVSTLTIQRTQQEDSAVYLCASSVSVAASQYFGPGTRLLVL.

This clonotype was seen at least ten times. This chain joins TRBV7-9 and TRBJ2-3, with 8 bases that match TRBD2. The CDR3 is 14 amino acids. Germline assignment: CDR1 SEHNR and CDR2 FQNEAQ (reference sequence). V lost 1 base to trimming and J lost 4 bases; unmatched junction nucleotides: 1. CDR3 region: CASSLGRGADTQYF. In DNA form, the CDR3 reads TGTGCCAGCAGCTTAGGGCGGGGGGCAGATACGCAGTATTTT.

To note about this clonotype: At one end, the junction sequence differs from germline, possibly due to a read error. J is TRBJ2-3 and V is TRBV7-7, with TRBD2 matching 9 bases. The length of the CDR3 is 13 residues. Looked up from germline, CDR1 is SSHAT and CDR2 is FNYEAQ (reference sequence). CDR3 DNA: TGTGCTAGCGGGGGCCGGAACACAGAGACCCAGTACTTT. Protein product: CASGGRNTETQYF.

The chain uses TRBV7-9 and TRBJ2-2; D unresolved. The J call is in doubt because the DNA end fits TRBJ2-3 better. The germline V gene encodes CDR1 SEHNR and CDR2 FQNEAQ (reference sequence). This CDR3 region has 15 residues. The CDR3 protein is CASSLRPVSTGKQYF. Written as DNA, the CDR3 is TGTGCCAGCAGCCTAAGACCGGTGAGCACCGGTAAGCAGTATTTT.

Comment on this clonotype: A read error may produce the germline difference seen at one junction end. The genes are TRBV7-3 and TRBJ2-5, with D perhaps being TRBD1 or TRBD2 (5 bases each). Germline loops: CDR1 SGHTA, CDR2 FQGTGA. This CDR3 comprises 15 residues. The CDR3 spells CASSPVGVWAETRYF. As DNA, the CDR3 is TGTGCCAGCTCCCCGGTGGGGGTGTGGGCAGAGACCCGGTACTTC.

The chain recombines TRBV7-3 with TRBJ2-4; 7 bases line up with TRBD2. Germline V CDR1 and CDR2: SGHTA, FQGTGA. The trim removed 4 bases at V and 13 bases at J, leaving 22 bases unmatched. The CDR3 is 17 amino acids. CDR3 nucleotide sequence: TGTGCCAGCAGCTCGGGGCCGGGGGGAGGGGACCAAAACACCCAGTACTTC. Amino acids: CASSSGPGGGDQNTQYF.

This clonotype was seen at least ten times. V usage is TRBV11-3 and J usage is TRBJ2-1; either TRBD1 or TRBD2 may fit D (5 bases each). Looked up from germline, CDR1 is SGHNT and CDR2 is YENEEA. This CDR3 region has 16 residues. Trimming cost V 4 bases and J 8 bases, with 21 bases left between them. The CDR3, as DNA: TGTGCCAGCAGCTCCCTCCGGGACCAATCTGGCGATGAGCAGTTCTTC. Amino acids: CASSSLRDQSGDEQFF.